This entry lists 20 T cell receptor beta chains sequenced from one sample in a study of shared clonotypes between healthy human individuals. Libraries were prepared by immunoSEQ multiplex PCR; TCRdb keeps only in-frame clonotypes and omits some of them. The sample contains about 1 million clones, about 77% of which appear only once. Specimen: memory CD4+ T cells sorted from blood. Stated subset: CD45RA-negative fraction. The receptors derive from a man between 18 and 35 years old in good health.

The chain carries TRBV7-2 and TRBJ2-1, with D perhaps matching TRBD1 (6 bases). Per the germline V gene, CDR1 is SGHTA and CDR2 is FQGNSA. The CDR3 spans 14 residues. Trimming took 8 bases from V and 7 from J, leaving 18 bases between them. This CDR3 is CASGQGTPSNEQFF. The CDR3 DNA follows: TGTGCCAGCGGGCAGGGGACCCCTTCAAATGAGCAGTTCTTC.

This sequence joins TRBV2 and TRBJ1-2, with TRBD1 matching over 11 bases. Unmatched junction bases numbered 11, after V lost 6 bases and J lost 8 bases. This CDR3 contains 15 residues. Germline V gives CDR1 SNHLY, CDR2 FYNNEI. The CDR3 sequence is CASRQGTGGFEGYTF. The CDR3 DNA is TGTGCCAGCAGGCAAGGGACAGGGGGATTTGAAGGCTACACCTTC.

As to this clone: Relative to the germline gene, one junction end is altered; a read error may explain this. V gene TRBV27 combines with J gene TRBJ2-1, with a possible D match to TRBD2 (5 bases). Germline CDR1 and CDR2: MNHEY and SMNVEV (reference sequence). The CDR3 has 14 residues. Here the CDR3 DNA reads TGTGCCAGCAGTCTATCCGGGAACTACAATGAGCAGTTCTTC. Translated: CASSLSGNYNEQFF.

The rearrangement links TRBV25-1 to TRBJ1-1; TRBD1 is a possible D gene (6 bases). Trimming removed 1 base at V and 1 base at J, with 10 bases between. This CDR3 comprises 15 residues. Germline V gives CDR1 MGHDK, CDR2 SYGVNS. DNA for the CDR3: TGTGCCAGCAGTGAATCTACAGGGTCGAACACTGAAGCTTTCTTT. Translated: CASSESTGSNTEAFF. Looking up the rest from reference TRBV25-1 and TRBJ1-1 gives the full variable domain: EADIYQTPRYLVIGTGKKITLECSQTMGHDKMYWYQQDPGMELHLIHYSYGVNSTEKGDLSSESTVSRIRTEHFPLTLESARPSHTSQYLCASSESTGSNTEAFFGQGTRLTVV.

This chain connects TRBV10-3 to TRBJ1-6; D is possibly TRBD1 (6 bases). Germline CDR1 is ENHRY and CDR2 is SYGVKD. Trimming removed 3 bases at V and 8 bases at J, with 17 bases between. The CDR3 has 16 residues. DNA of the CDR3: TGTGCCATCAGTGACCCAGCCCTCAGGGGATATTCACCCCTCCACTTT. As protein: CAISDPALRGYSPLHF.

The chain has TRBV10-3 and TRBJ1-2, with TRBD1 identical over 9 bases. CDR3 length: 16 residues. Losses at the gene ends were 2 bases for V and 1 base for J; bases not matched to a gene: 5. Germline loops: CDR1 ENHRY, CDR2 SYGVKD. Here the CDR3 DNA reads TGTGCCATCAGTGAGCTACAGGGGGCGGTTAACTATGGCTACACCTTC. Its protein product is CAISELQGAVNYGYTF.

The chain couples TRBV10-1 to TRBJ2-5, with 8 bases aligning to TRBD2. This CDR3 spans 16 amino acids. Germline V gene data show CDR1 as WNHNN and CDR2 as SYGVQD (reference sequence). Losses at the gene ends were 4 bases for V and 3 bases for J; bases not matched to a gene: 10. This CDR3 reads CASSGPGLGGEETQYF. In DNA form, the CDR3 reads TGCGCCAGCAGTGGACCGGGACTAGGGGGGGAAGAGACCCAGTACTTC.

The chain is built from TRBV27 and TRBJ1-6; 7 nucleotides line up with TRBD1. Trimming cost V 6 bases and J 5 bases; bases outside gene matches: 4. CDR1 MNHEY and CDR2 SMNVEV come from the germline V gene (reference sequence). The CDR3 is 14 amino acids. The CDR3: CASRVTGNNSPLHF. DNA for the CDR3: TGTGCCAGCAGAGTGACAGGGAATAATTCACCCCTCCACTTT.

CDR3 DNA sequence: TGTGCCTGTCTAGCGGGGGGTGGAGATACGCAGTATTTT. This codes for CACLAGGGDTQYF. The chain employs TRBV30 and TRBJ2-3, with TRBD2 identical over 11 bases. The CDR3 is 13 amino acids. CDR1 is GTSNPN and CDR2 is SVGIG in the germline V gene (reference sequence). The junction had 4 bases not matched to a gene; V was cut back by 6 bases and J by 5 bases.

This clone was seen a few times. The CDR3 DNA follows: TGTGCCAGCAGTTCCCGGGACAGGGAGGATTCACCCCTCCACTTT. Its protein is CASSSRDREDSPLHF. This sequence joins TRBV27 and TRBJ1-6, with TRBD1 identical over 9 bases. With V trimmed by 4 bases and J by 8 bases, 6 bases remained unmatched. The CDR3 consists of 15 residues. From germline, CDR1 is MNHEY and CDR2 SMNVEV (reference sequence).

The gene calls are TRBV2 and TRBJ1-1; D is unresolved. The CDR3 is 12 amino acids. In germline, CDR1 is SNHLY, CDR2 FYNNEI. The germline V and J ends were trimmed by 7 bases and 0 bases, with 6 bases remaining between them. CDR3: CASKRLNTEAFF. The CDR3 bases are TGTGCCAGCAAGCGCTTGAACACTGAAGCTTTCTTT.

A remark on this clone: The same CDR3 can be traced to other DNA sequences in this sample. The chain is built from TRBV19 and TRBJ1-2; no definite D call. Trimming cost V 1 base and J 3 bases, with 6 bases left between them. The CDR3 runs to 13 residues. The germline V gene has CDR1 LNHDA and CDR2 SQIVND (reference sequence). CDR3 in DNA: TGTGCCAGTAGTATAGCCGGATACTATGGCTACACCTTC. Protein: CASSIAGYYGYTF.

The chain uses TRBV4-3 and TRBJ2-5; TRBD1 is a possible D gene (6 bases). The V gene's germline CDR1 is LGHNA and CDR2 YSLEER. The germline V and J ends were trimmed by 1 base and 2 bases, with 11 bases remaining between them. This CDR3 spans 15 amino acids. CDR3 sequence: CASSQVWGTQETQYF. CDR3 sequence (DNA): TGCGCCAGCAGCCAAGTTTGGGGGACACAAGAGACCCAGTACTTC.

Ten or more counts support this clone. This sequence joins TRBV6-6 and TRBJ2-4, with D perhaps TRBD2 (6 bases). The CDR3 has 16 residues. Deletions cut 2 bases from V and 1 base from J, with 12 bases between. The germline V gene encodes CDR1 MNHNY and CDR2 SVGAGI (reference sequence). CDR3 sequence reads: CASSYGLGGAKNIQYF. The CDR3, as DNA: TGTGCCAGCAGTTACGGTCTTGGGGGGGCCAAAAACATTCAGTACTTC.

CDR3 region: CASSFPGRAEYF. As DNA, the CDR3 is TGTGCCAGCAGCTTCCCCGGGAGAGCGGAGTACTTC. The chain links TRBV7-9 to TRBJ2-5; a possible D gene is TRBD2 (6 bases). Germline CDR1 SEHNR, CDR2 FQNEAQ (reference sequence). V shed 3 bases and J shed 12 bases, with 14 bases lying between them. This CDR3 comprises 12 residues.

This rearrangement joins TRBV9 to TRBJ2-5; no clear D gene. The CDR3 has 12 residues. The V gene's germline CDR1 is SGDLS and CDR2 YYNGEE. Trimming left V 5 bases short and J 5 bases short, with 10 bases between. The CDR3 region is CASSPFEETQYF. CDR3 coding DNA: TGTGCCAGCAGTCCCTTTGAGGAGACCCAGTACTTC. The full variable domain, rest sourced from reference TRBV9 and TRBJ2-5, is DSGVTQTPKHLITATGQRVTLRCSPRSGDLSVYWYQQSLDQGLQFLIQYYNGEERAKGNILERFSAQQFPDLHSELNLSSLELGDSALYFCASSPFEETQYFGPGTRLLVL.

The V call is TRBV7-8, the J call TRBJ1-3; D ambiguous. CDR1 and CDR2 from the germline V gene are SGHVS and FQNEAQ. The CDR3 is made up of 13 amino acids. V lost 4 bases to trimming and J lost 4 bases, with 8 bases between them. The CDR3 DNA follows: TGTGCCAGCAGCTCCCGTACCGGAAACACCATATATTTT. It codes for CASSSRTGNTIYF.

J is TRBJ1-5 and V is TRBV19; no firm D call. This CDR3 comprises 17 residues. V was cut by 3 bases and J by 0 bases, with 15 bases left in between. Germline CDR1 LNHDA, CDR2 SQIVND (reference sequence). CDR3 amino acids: CASSMVQSTLSNQPQHF. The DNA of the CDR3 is TGTGCCAGTAGTATGGTGCAGTCGACACTTAGCAATCAGCCCCAGCATTTT.

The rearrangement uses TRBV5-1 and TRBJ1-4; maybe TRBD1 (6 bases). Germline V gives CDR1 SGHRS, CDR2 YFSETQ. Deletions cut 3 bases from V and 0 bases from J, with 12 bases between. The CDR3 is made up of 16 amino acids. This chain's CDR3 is CASSWGGGTTNEKLFF. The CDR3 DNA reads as TGCGCCAGCAGCTGGGGGGGCGGAACAACTAATGAAAAACTGTTTTTT.

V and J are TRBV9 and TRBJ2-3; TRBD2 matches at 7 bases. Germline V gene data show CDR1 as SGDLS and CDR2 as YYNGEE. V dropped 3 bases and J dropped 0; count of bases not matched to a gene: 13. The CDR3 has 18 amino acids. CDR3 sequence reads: CASSAEGRGTSSTDTQYF. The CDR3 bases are TGTGCCAGCAGCGCAGAGGGGAGGGGCACGTCTAGCACAGATACGCAGTATTTT.